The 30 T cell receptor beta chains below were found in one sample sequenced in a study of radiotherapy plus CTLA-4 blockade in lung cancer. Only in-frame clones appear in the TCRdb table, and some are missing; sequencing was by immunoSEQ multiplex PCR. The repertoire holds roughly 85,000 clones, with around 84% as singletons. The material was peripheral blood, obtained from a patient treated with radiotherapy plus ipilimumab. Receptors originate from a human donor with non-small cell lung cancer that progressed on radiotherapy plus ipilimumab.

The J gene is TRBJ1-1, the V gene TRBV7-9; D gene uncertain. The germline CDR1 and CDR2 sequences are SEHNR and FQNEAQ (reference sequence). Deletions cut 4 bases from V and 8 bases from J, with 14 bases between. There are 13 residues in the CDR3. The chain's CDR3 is CASSSFVGLEAFF. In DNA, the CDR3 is TGTGCCAGCAGCTCCTTCGTCGGGCTGGAAGCTTTCTTT.

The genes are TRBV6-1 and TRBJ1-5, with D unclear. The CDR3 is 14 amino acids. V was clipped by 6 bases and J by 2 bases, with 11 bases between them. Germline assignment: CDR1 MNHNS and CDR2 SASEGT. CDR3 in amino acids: CASSRGWGNQPQHF. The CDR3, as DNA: TGTGCCAGCAGCCGGGGATGGGGCAATCAGCCCCAGCATTTT.

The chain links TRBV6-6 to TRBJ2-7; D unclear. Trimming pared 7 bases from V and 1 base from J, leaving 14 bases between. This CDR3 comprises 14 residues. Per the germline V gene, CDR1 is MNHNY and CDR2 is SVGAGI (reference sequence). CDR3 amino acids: CASNTEYSSYEQYF. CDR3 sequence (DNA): TGTGCCAGCAATACAGAATACTCATCCTACGAGCAGTACTTC.

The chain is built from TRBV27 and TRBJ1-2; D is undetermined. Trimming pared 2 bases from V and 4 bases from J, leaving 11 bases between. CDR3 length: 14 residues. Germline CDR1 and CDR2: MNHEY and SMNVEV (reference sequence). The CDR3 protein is CASSLQGPGYGYTF. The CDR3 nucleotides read TGTGCCAGCAGTTTACAAGGGCCCGGCTATGGCTACACCTTC.

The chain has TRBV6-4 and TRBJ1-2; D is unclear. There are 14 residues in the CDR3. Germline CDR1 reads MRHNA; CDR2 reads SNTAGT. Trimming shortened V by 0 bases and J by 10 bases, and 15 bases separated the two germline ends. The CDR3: CASSDSNRRGNYTF. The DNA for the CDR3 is TGTGCCAGCAGTGACTCCAATAGGCGGGGAAACTACACCTTC.

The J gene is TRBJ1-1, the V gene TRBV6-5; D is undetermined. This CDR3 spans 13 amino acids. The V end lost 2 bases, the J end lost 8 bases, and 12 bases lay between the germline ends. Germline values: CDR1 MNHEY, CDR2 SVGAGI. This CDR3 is CASSYGGLGEAFF. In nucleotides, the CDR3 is TGTGCCAGCAGTTACGGCGGATTAGGCGAAGCTTTCTTT.

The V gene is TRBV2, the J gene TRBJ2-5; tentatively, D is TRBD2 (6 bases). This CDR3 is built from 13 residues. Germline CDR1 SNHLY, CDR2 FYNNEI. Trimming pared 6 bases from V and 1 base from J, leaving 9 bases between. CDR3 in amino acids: CASRVTSQETQYF. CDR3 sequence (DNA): TGTGCCAGCAGGGTGACTAGCCAAGAGACCCAGTACTTC. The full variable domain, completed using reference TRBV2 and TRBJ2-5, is EPEVTQTPSHQVTQMGQEVILRCVPISNHLYFYWYRQILGQKVEFLVSFYNNEISEKSEIFDDQFSVERPDGSNFTLKIRSTKLEDSAMYFCASRVTSQETQYFGPGTRLLVL.

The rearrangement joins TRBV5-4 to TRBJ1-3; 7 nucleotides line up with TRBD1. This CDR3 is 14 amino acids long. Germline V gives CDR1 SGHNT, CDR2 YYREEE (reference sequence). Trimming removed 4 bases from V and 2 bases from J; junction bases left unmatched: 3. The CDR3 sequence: CASSRGPTGNTIYF. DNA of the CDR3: TGTGCCAGCAGCAGGGGGCCAACTGGAAACACCATATATTTT.

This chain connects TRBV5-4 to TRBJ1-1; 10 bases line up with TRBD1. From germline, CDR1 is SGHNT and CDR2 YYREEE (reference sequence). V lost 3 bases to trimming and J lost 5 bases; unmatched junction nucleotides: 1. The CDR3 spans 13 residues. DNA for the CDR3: TGTGCCAGCAGCTGGACAGGGGGAACTGAAGCTTTCTTT. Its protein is CASSWTGGTEAFF. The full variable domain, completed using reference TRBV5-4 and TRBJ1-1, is ETGVTQSPTHLIKTRGQQVTLRCSSQSGHNTVSWYQQALGQGPQFIFQYYREEENGRGNFPPRFSGLQFPNYSSELNVNALELDDSALYLCASSWTGGTEAFFGQGTRLTVV.

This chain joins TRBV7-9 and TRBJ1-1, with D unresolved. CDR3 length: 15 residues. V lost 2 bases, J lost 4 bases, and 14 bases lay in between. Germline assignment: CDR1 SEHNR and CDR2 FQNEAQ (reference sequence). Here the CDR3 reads CASSLRSGEGTEAFF. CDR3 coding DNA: TGTGCCAGCAGCTTAAGATCGGGTGAGGGCACTGAAGCTTTCTTT.

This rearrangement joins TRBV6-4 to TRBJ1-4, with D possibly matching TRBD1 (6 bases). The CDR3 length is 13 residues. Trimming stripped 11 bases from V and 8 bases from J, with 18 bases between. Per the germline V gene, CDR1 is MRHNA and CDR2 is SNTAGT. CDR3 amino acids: CAPKGGGREKLFF. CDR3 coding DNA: TGTGCCCCAAAAGGGGGGGGTCGGGAAAAACTGTTTTTT.

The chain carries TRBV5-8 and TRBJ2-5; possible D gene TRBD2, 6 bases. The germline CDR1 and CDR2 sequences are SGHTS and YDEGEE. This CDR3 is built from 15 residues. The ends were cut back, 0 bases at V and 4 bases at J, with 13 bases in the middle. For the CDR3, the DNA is TGTGCCAGCAGCTTGGACGGGGAGGTGGGAGAGACCCAGTACTTC. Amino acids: CASSLDGEVGETQYF.

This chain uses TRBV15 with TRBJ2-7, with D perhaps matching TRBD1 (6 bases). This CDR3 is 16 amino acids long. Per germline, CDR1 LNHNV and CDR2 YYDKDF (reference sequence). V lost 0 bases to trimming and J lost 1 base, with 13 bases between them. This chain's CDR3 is CATSRDLDRFSYEQYF. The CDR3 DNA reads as TGTGCCACCAGCAGAGATCTAGACAGGTTTTCCTACGAGCAGTACTTC.

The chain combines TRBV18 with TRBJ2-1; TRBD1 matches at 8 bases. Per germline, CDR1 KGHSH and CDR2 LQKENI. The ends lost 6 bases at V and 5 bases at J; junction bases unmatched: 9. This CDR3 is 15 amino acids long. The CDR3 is CASSLRQGQDNEQFF. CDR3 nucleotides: TGTGCCAGCTCGCTCCGACAGGGGCAAGACAATGAGCAGTTCTTC.

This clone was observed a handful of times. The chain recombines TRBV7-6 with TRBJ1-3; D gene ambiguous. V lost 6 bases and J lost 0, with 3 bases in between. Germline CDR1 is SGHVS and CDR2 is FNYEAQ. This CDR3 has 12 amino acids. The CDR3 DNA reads TGTGCCAGCAGAAACTCTGGAAACACCATATATTTT. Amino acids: CASRNSGNTIYF.

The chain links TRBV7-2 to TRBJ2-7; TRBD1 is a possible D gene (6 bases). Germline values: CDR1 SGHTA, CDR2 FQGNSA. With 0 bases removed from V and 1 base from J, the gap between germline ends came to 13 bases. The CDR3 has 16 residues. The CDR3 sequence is CASSLAGQILSYEQYF. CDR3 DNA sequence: TGTGCCAGCAGCTTAGCCGGACAGATCCTTTCCTACGAGCAGTACTTC. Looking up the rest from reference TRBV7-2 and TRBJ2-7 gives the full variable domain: GAGVSQSPSNKVTEKGKDVELRCDPISGHTALYWYRQSLGQGLEFLIYFQGNSAPDKSGLPSDRFSAERTGGSVSTLTIQRTQQEDSAVYLCASSLAGQILSYEQYFGPGTRLTVT.

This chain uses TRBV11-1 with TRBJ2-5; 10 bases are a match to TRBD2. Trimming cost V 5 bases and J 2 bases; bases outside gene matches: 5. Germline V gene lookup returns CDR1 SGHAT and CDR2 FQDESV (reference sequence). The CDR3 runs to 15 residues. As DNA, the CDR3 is TGTGCCAGCAGCCCTCGGACTAGCGGTCAAGAGACCCAGTACTTC. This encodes CASSPRTSGQETQYF. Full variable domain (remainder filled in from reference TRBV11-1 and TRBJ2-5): EAEVAQSPRYKITEKSQAVAFWCDPISGHATLYWYRQILGQGPELLVQFQDESVVDDSQLPKDRFSAERLKGVDSTLKIQPAELGDSAMYLCASSPRTSGQETQYFGPGTRLLVL.

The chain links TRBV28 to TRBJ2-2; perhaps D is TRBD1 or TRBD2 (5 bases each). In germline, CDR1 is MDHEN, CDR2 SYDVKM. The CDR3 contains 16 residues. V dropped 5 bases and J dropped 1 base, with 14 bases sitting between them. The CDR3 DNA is TGTGCCAGCAGTAGCACCGGGACGGGGAACACCGGGGAGCTGTTTTTT. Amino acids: CASSSTGTGNTGELFF.

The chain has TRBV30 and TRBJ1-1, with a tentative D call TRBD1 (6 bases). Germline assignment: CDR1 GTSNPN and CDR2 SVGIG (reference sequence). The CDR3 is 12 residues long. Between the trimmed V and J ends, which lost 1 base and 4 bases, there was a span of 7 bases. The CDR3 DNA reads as TGTGCCTGGAGTGGGGGGCGCACTGAAGCTTTCTTT. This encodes CAWSGGRTEAFF. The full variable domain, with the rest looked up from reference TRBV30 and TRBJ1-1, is SQTIHQWPATLVQPVGSPLSLECTVEGTSNPNLYWYRQAAGRGLQLLFYSVGIGQISSEVPQNLSASRPQDRQFILSSKKLLLSDSGFYLCAWSGGRTEAFFGQGTRLTVV.

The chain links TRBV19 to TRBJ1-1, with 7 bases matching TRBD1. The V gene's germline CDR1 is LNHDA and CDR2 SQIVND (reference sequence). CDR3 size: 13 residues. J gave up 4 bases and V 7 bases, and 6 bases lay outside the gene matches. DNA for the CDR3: TGTGCCAGTATACGGAGGGGGCGCACTGAAGCTTTCTTT. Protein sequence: CASIRRGRTEAFF.

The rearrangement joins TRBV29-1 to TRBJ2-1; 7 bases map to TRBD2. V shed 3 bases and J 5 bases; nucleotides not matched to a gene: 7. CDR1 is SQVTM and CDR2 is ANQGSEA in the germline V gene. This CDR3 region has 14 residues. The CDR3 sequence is CSVDGGRGDNEQFF. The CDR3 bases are TGCAGCGTTGACGGGGGGAGAGGGGACAATGAGCAGTTCTTC.

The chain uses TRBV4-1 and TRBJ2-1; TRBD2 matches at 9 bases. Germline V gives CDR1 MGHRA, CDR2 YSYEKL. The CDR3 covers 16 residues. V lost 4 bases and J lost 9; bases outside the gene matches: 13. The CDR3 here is CASSPSAGGGRGEQFF. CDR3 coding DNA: TGCGCCAGCAGCCCTTCGGCGGGAGGGGGGCGCGGTGAGCAGTTCTTC.

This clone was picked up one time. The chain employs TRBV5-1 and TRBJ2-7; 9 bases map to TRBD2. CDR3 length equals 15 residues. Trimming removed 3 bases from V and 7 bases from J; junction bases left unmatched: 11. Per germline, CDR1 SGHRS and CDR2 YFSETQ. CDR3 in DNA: TGCGCCAGCAGCTCGGGACTAGCCGGAGCACGGGAGCAGTACTTC. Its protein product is CASSSGLAGAREQYF.

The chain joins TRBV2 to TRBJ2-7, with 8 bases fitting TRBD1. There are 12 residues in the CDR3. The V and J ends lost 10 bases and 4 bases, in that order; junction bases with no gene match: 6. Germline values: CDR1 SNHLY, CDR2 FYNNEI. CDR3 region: CATLTGAYEQYF. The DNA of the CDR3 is TGTGCCACCCTGACAGGGGCATACGAGCAGTACTTC.

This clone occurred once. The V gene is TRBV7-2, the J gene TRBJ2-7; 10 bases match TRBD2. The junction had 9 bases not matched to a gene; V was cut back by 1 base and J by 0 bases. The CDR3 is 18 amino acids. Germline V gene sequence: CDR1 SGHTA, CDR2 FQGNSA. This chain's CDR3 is CASSLVWNSGRASYEQYF. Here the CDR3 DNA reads TGTGCCAGCAGCTTAGTATGGAACAGCGGGAGGGCCTCCTACGAGCAGTACTTC.

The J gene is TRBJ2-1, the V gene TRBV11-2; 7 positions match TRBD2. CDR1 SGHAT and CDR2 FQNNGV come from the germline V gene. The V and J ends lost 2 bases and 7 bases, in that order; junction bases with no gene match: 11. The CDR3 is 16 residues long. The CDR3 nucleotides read TGTGCCAGCAGCTTATGGGTGGGGCGGGAGATTAATGAGCAGTTCTTC. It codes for CASSLWVGREINEQFF.

The CDR3 coding sequence is TGCAGCGTCCCCGGAGTTAGCGGGGGGGCAGGTGGGCAGTTCTTC. It encodes CSVPGVSGGAGGQFF. The chain has TRBV29-1 and TRBJ2-1; 11 bases map to TRBD2. The CDR3 is 15 amino acids. The V gene's germline CDR1 is SQVTM and CDR2 ANQGSEA. J lost 12 bases, V lost 6 bases, and 16 bases had no gene match.

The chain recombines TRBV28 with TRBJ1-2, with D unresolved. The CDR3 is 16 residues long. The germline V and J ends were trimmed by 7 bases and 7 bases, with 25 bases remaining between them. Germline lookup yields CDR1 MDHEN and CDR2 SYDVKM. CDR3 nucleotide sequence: TGTGCCAGCATGTATGGTGCGCGAGGTTTAAGTGGTGGCTACACCTTC. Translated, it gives CASMYGARGLSGGYTF.

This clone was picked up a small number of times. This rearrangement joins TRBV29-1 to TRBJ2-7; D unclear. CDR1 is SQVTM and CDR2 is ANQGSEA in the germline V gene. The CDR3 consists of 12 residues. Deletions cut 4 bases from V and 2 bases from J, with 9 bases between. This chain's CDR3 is CSVVGGPYEQYF. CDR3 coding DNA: TGCAGCGTTGTTGGCGGCCCCTACGAGCAGTACTTC.

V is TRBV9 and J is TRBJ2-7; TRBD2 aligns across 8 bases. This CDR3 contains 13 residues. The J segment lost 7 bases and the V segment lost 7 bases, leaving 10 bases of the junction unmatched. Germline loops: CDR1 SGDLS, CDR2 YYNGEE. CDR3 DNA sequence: TGTGCCAGCGGACCGGGACTAGGAAAAGAGCAGTACTTC. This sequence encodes CASGPGLGKEQYF.